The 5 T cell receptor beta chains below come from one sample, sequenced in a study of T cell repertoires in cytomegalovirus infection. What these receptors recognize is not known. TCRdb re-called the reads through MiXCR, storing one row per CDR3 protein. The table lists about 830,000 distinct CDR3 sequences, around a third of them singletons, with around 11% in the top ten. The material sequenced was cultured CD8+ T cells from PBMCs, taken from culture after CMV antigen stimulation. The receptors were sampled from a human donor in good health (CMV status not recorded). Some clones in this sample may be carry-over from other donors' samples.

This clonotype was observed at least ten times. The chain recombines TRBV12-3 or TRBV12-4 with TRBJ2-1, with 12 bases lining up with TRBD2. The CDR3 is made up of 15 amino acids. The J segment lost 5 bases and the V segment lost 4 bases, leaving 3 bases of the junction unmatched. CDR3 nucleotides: TGTGCCAGCAGTTCTACTAGCGGGGGGAACAATGAGCAGTTCTTC. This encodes CASSSTSGGNNEQFF.

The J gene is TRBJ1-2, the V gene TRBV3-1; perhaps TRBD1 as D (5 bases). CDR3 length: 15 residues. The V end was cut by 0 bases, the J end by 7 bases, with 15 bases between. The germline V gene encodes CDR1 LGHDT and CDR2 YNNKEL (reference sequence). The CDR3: CASSQDGGGRRGYTF. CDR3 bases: TGTGCCAGCAGCCAAGATGGCGGGGGTCGGCGTGGCTACACCTTC.

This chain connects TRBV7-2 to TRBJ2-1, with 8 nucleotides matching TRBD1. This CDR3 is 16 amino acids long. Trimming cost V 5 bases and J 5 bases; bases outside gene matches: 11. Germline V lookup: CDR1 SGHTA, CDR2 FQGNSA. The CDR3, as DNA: TGTGCCAGCAGCAAACCGGGACAGGTCGTAAACAATGAGCAGTTCTTC. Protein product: CASSKPGQVVNNEQFF.

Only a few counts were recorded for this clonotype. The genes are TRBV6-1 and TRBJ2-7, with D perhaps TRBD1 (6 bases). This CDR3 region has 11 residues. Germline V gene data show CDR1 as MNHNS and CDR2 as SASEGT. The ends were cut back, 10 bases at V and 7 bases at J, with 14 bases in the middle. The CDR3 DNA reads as TGTGCCACCCGGGACATCAAGGAGCAGTACTTC. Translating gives CATRDIKEQYF.

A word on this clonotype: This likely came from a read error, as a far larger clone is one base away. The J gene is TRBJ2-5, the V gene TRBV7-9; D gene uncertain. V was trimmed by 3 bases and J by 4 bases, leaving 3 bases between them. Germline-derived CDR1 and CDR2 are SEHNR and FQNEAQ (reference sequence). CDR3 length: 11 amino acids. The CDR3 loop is CASSFIETQYF. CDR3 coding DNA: TGTGCCAGCAGCTTCATAGAGACCCAGTACTTC.